This T cell receptor beta chain was identified during a study of T-cell reconstitution after alpha-beta-depleted transplantation in children. In this sample, this clonotype turned up a few times. There are 13 residues in the CDR3. The V gene lost 3 bases and the J gene lost 1 base, with 10 bases spanning the gap. Per the germline V gene, CDR1 is SQVTM and CDR2 is ANQGSEA. Preparation of the TCRbeta library was carried out with unique molecular identifiers. TCRdb recomputed calls from the PCR reads with MiXCR, one row per CDR3 protein. The sample holds about 610,000 distinct CDR3 sequences; about 10% are singletons and the top ten take around 4%.

The sample in question was PBMCs from the stem cell graft donor, obtained from the stem cell graft. The chain has TRBV29-1 and TRBJ2-7, with D unclear. The sequence was collected from a human donor who donated a stem cell graft to a child with acute myeloid leukemia. The CDR3 loop reads CSVDIGNSYEQYF. CDR3 DNA sequence: TGCAGCGTTGACATAGGCAATTCCTACGAGCAGTACTTC.